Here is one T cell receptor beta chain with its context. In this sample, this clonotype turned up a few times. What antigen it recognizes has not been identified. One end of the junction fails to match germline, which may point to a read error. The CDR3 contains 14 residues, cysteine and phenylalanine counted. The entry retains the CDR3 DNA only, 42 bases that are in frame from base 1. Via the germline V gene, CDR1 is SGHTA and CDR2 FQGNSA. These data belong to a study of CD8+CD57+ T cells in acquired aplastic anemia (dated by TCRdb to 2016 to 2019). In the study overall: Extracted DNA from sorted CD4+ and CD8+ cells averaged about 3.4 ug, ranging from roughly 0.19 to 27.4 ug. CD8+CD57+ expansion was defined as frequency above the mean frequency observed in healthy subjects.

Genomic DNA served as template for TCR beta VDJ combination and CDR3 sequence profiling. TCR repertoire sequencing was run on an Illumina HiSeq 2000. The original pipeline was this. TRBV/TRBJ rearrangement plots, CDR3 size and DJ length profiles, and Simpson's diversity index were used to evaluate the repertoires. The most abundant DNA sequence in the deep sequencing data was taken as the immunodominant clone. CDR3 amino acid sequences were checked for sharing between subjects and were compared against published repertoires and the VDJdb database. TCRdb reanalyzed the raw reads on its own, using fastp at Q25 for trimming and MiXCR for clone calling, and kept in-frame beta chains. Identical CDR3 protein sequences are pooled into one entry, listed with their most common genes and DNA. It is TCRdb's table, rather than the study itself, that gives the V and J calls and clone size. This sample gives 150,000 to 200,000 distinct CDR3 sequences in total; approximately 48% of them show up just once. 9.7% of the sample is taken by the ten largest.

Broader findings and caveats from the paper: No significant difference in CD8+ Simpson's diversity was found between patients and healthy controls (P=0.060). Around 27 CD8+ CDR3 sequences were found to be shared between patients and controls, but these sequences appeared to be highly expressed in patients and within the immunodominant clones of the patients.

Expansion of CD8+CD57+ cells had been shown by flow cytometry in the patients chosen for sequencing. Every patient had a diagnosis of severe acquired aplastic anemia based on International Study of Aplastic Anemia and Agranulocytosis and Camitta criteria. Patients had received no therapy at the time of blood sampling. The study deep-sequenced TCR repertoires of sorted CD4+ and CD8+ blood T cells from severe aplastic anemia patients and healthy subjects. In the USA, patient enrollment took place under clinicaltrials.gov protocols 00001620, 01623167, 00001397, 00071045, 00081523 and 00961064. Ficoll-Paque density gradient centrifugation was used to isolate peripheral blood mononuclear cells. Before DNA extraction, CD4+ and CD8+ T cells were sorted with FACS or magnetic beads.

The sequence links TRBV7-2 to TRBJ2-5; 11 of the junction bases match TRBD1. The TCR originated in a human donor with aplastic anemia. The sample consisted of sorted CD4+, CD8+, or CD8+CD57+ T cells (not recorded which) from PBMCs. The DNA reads TGTGCCAGCAGCTTAGCGGGACAGGGGGAGACTCAGTACTTC. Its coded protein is CASSLAGQGETQYF.